This T cell receptor beta chain comes out of a study of shared clonotypes between healthy human individuals. In the original workflow: ImmunoSEQ sequences covered only the junction and lacked quality scores; filtering therefore differed. This table comes from immunoSEQ multiplex PCR, and its TCRdb copy is limited to in-frame clones, with some not included. V, J and clone size are taken as reported in that table, and D and trimming were inferred from the DNA itself. The sample shows 500,000 or so clones, roughly 95% of them seen only once. The CDR3 length is 16 residues. Germline V CDR1 and CDR2: MNHEY, SMNVEV (reference sequence). V lost 2 bases to trimming and J lost 5 bases, with 17 bases between them. There were no recent acute infections or vaccinations among the donors, who were healthy HIV-negative adults. The study separated CD4+ cells into CD45RA+ naive and CD45RA-negative memory subsets.

The genes are TRBV27 and TRBJ2-3, with no clear D. This clonotype originated in a woman in her 30s in good health. Sequencing was done on a sample of naive CD4+ T cells sorted from blood. The subset here: CD45RA+ positively selected. In nucleotides, the CDR3 is TGTGCCAGCAGTTTAAAGGGTTTGGCTTCAAAAGATACGCAGTATTTT. Its translation: CASSLKGLASKDTQYF.